This TCR beta chain is from a study of blood T cell repertoires in COVID-19. Study information: Some COVID-19 samples were acute and others convalescent; all came from the United States, Italy and Spain.

The CDR3 runs to 17 residues. CDR1 and CDR2 (germline): LNHNV, YYDKDF (reference sequence). J was trimmed by 9 bases and V by 0 bases; bases with no gene match: 11. Seattle patients were enrolled during active infection and followed longitudinally. As handled by the study authors: Nucleated cell number was recorded as an estimate derived from reference gene primer amplification. Sequencing used immunoSEQ multiplex PCR; TCRdb keeps in-frame clones, though not all of them. V, J and clone size reflect that table, while D and trimming were determined from the DNA. This sample has around 210,000 clones, with 70% to 90% found just once.

V gene TRBV15 combines with J gene TRBJ2-1; 10 nucleotides match TRBD2. This receptor was identified in a man aged 50-60 years with COVID-19, enrolled during active disease. Sequenced input: peripheral blood. CDR3: CATSRDRAGGSIGEQFF. CDR3 coding DNA: TGTGCCACCAGCAGAGACCGAGCGGGGGGGAGTATTGGTGAGCAGTTCTTC.